These 15 T cell receptor beta chains share one sample of origin, sequenced in a study of spatial heterogeneity in lung cancer. Study-wide results and caveats: Counts of expanded intratumoral alpha and beta TCRs tracked tumor mutation counts.

Time point specified: sample taken at primary tumor resection. MiXCR, run by TCRdb on the 5' RACE reads, gives a single entry per CDR3 protein. Here the sample spans about 27,000 distinct CDR3 sequences, roughly 6.6% being singletons. These receptors are not linked to any known antigen. The specimen was lung tumor tissue, collected at surgery. The receptor source for this set is a male donor with early-stage non-small cell lung cancer.

In the case of this clonotype: The junction and the germline gene differ at one end; a read error may be behind it. The CDR3 DNA is TGCACTGCTAGAGATCCGGCGGGGGGGTACACAGATACGCAGTATTTT. Translated: CTARDPAGGYTDTQYF. The gene calls are TRBV20-1 and TRBJ2-3; 9 bases line up with TRBD2. Germline V lookup: CDR1 DFQATT, CDR2 SNEGSKA (reference sequence). This CDR3 has 16 amino acids.

This clonotype was detected a few times. J is TRBJ2-5 and V is TRBV11-3; 10 positions agree with TRBD1. The CDR3 runs to 18 residues. CDR1 is SGHNT, CDR2 YENEEA, per germline. V shed 3 bases and J 1 base; nucleotides not matched to a gene: 11. CDR3 coding DNA: TGTGCCAGCAGCTTTGTGCCGGACAGGGGGAAGGGCCAAGAGACCCAGTACTTC. It encodes CASSFVPDRGKGQETQYF.

In its sample, this clonotype was seen many times. The genes are TRBV7-9 and TRBJ2-2; TRBD1 matches at 9 bases. Germline loops: CDR1 SEHNR, CDR2 FQNEAQ (reference sequence). The ends lost 3 bases at V and 4 bases at J; junction bases unmatched: 6. The length of the CDR3 is 16 residues. CDR3 residues: CASSFRDRVPTGELFF. The CDR3, as DNA: TGTGCCAGCAGCTTCCGGGACAGGGTCCCCACCGGGGAGCTGTTTTTT.

This clonotype was detected ten times or more. The chain has TRBV6-2 or TRBV6-3 and TRBJ1-6; possibly TRBD1 for D (6 bases). V was clipped by 2 bases and J by 6 bases, with 11 bases between them. CDR3 length: 15 residues. Per the germline V gene, CDR1 is MNHEY and CDR2 is SVGEGT. This CDR3 reads CASSYRDTANSPLHF. The CDR3, as DNA: TGTGCCAGCAGTTACCGGGACACCGCTAATTCACCCCTCCACTTT.

This clonotype was recorded a few times. The rearrangement uses TRBV6-5 and TRBJ2-3; 7 positions match TRBD1. Germline CDR1 is MNHEY and CDR2 is SVGAGI. The CDR3 is 15 residues long. The J segment lost 3 bases and the V segment lost 4 bases, leaving 7 bases of the junction unmatched. CDR3 coding DNA: TGTGCCAGCAGTTCAAGGACAGGACCTACAGATACGCAGTATTTT. It encodes CASSSRTGPTDTQYF.

This clonotype showed up many times. The V and J genes are TRBV4-1 and TRBJ1-4; D is unresolved. V lost 5 bases to trimming and J lost 1 base, with 11 bases between them. The germline gives CDR1 MGHRA, CDR2 YSYEKL. The CDR3 covers 15 residues. CDR3 DNA: TGCGCCAGCAGCTCCGGGCGGGTAACTAATGAAAAACTGTTTTTT. The encoded protein is CASSSGRVTNEKLFF.

The sample holds many counts of this clonotype. The chain uses TRBV5-1 and TRBJ1-5; D possibly corresponds to TRBD1 (6 bases). CDR1 is SGHRS and CDR2 is YFSETQ in the germline V gene. The CDR3 totals 15 residues. Trimming stripped 1 base from V and 3 bases from J, with 11 bases between. CDR3 sequence (DNA): TGCGCCAGCAGCTTGACAGGGCATACCAATCAGCCCCAGCATTTT. Protein product: CASSLTGHTNQPQHF.

This clonotype is medium-sized within its sample. This chain uses TRBV29-1 with TRBJ2-2, with D perhaps matching TRBD2 (6 bases). V lost 4 bases, J lost 2 bases, and 11 bases lay in between. There are 14 residues in the CDR3. Per the germline V gene, CDR1 is SQVTM and CDR2 is ANQGSEA. The CDR3 DNA is TGCAGCGTTGTTCCTAGCGAAAACACCGGGGAGCTGTTTTTT. This sequence encodes CSVVPSENTGELFF.

This clonotype was observed many times. V is TRBV27 and J is TRBJ1-5; tentatively, D is TRBD1 (6 bases). Germline CDR1 MNHEY, CDR2 SMNVEV (reference sequence). The ends were cut back, 6 bases at V and 7 bases at J, with 13 bases in the middle. The CDR3 is 13 amino acids. DNA for the CDR3: TGTGCCAGCAGCCCCAACAGGGTCCAGCCCCAGCATTTT. Amino acids: CASSPNRVQPQHF.

This clonotype has just a few counts. V usage is TRBV5-1 and J usage is TRBJ2-7, with 9 positions matching TRBD2. J gave up 4 bases and V 0 bases, and 5 bases lay outside the gene matches. This CDR3 is built from 15 residues. Per the germline V gene, CDR1 is SGHRS and CDR2 is YFSETQ. CDR3: CASSLGGSGGYEQYF. CDR3 in DNA: TGCGCCAGCAGCTTGGGCGGTAGCGGGGGTTACGAGCAGTACTTC.

This clonotype was picked up many times. The CDR3: CASSLTGRVGNTEAFF. DNA for the CDR3: TGCGCCAGCAGCTTGACGGGGAGGGTCGGGAACACTGAAGCTTTCTTT. The chain combines TRBV5-1 with TRBJ1-1; D gene ambiguous. Trimming removed 1 base from V and 1 base from J, with 14 bases in between. Germline CDR1 SGHRS, CDR2 YFSETQ. This CDR3 spans 16 amino acids.

This clonotype has ten or more counts. This chain joins TRBV2 and TRBJ2-5; weak D call: TRBD2 (5 bases). With 4 bases removed from V and 5 bases from J, the gap between germline ends came to 11 bases. CDR1 is SNHLY and CDR2 is FYNNEI in the germline V gene. The CDR3 is 13 residues long. This chain's CDR3 is CASSGAGGETQYF. CDR3 bases: TGTGCCAGCAGTGGGGCGGGTGGGGAGACCCAGTACTTC.

The chain employs TRBV6-1 and TRBJ1-1; TRBD1 matches at 7 bases. The junction had 11 bases not matched to a gene; V was cut back by 4 bases and J by 12 bases. This CDR3 has 13 residues. Germline lookup yields CDR1 MNHNS and CDR2 SASEGT. CDR3 coding DNA: TGTGCCAGCAGTGCCAAGACAGGGTGGGAGTCTTTCTTT. This gives the protein CASSAKTGWESFF.

This clonotype was counted many times. The rearrangement links TRBV19 to TRBJ1-5; weak D call: TRBD1 (6 bases). The germline CDR1 and CDR2 sequences are LNHDA and SQIVND (reference sequence). Trimming removed 10 bases from V and 6 bases from J, with 13 bases in between. The CDR3 is 12 residues long. CDR3 protein: CATRTEFQPQHF. The CDR3 DNA is TGTGCCACCAGGACAGAGTTTCAGCCCCAGCATTTT.

This clonotype was seen a few times. The chain combines TRBV5-4 with TRBJ2-5, with TRBD2 identical over 13 bases. The CDR3 spans 17 residues. The germline gives CDR1 SGHNT, CDR2 YYREEE (reference sequence). Losses at the gene ends were 0 bases for V and 2 bases for J; bases not matched to a gene: 4. CDR3 nucleotides: TGTGCCAGCAGCTTGGCCGGGACTAGCGGGACACAAGAGACCCAGTACTTC. As protein: CASSLAGTSGTQETQYF.